Each of the 6 T cell receptor beta chains below was sequenced from the same sample in a study of blood T cell repertoires in COVID-19 (dated by TCRdb to 2019 to 2021). The method was the immunoSEQ multiplex PCR assay. Not all clones reach the TCRdb copy of this immuneACCESS table, which keeps in-frame sequences only. Checked studies attribute under half of the gap to unresolved V genes and leave the rest unexplained. This sample lists about 210,000 clones; under 90% were detected once. The top ten constitute about 9.8% of the sample. Sample: PBMCs or T cells enriched from blood (not recorded which). All receptors come from a woman aged 45-59 years with acute COVID-19.

This clone was found a few times. The chain has TRBV4-3 and TRBJ2-7; the D is unclear. From germline, CDR1 is LGHNA and CDR2 YSLEER. V was trimmed by 1 base and J by 0 bases, leaving 13 bases between them. This CDR3 has 16 residues. CDR3 region: CASSQGAWAPSYEQYF. CDR3 nucleotide sequence: TGCGCCAGCAGCCAAGGGGCGTGGGCCCCCTCCTACGAGCAGTACTTC.

This clone was picked up a small number of times. The chain couples TRBV4-2 to TRBJ1-2; no reliable D call. Germline V gives CDR1 LGHNA, CDR2 YNFKEQ. Trimming removed 3 bases from V and 0 bases from J, with 17 bases in between. The CDR3 sequence is 17 residues long. The CDR3 spells CASSHPAISGTNYGYTF. CDR3 bases: TGTGCCAGCAGCCACCCCGCTATATCGGGAACTAACTATGGCTACACCTTC.

V and J are TRBV28 and TRBJ1-5, with TRBD1 matching over 7 bases. Germline-derived CDR1 and CDR2 are MDHEN and SYDVKM. The CDR3 runs 14 residues. V dropped 6 bases and J dropped 3; count of bases not matched to a gene: 5. CDR3 region: CASRLGTVNQPQHF. The CDR3, as DNA: TGTGCCAGCAGGCTCGGGACAGTCAATCAGCCCCAGCATTTT.

V usage is TRBV5-1 and J usage is TRBJ2-5, with 8 positions matching TRBD2. The CDR3 has 17 amino acids. Germline lookup yields CDR1 SGHRS and CDR2 YFSETQ. V trimming: 4 bases; J trimming: 5 bases; junction bases outside the gene matches: 16. CDR3 coding DNA: TGCGCCAGCAGCCCGACGAGCGGGGGCCGGGGATGGGAGACCCAGTACTTC. It is translated as CASSPTSGGRGWETQYF.

The chain combines TRBV10-1 with TRBJ1-2, with D tentatively TRBD1 (5 bases). Trimming cost V 3 bases and J 2 bases, with 19 bases left between them. This CDR3 has 17 amino acids. The germline V gene has CDR1 WNHNN and CDR2 SYGVQD (reference sequence). CDR3 loop: CASSDLVGQQMNYGYTF. DNA of the CDR3: TGCGCCAGCAGTGATCTGGTGGGGCAGCAGATGAACTATGGCTACACCTTC.

V usage is TRBV11-2 and J usage is TRBJ1-2; a possible D gene is TRBD1 (6 bases). Germline V gene lookup returns CDR1 SGHAT and CDR2 FQNNGV. Between the trimmed V and J ends, which lost 8 bases and 1 base, there was a span of 8 bases. There are 12 residues in the CDR3. This chain's CDR3 is CASGRGNYGYTF. The CDR3, as DNA: TGTGCCAGCGGCAGGGGTAACTATGGCTACACCTTC.